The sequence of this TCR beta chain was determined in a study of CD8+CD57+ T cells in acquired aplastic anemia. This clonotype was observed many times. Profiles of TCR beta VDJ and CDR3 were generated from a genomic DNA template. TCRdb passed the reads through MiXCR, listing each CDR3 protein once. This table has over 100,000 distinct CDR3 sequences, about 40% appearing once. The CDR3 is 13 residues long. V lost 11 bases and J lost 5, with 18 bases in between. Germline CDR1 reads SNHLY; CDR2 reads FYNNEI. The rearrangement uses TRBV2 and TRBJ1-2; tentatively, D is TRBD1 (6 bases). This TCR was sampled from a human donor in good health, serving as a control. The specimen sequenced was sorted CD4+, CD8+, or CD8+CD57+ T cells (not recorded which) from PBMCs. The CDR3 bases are TGTGCCGGGTGGACAGAAACCCATTATGGCTACACCTTC. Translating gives CAGWTETHYGYTF.